This TCR beta chain originates from a study of graft-versus-host responses after intestinal transplantation. Study background: Recipients obtained multivisceral, liver-intestinal, or isolated intestinal transplants. Once they had received anti-thymocyte globulin induction, all recipients took tacrolimus and steroids for around 3 years. Points from the study as a whole: Early post-transplant HvG declines were associated with peak circulating GvH clone levels. GvH clones appeared in recipient marrow, some first in ileum or blood.

In germline, CDR1 is MNHEY, CDR2 SVGAGI. This CDR3 region has 12 residues. V lost 6 bases and J lost 6; bases outside the gene matches: 5. Profiled with immunoSEQ multiplex PCR; TCRdb holds only in-frame clones, not every one. This sample has fewer than 45,000 clones, with 90% to 95% found just once. On this clone itself: The antigen remains unidentified.

This sequence originates from a human patient who received an intestinal transplant, so some T cells may come from the graft donor. This chain uses TRBV6-5 with TRBJ2-7; 7 bases are shared with TRBD1. The specimen was PBMCs, collected 524 days after transplant. This CDR3 reads CASSRQGSEQYF. In DNA, the CDR3 is TGTGCCAGCAGCCGACAGGGAAGCGAGCAGTACTTC.